A selection of T cell receptor beta chains follows, all from one sample in a study of blood T cell repertoires in COVID-19. Sequencing used immunoSEQ multiplex PCR; TCRdb keeps in-frame clones, though not all of them. Of fewer than 150,000 clones listed, approximately 78% are singletons. The sequencing sample was made of peripheral blood. The receptors were sampled from a woman older than 75 with acute or convalescent COVID-19. The CDR3 runs from the conserved cysteine through the conserved F or W. Each record gives: clone size, D gene, V gene, CDR3 length, J gene, CDR3 protein, CDR3 DNA. D genes are given only for firm matches. Size tells how often a clone was seen (once, few, many) or the class of an expanded clone, and some rows leave it out.

>NA|TRBD2|TRBV18|16|TRBJ2-1
CASSPRSGGGDNEQFF
TGTGCCAGCTCACCAAGAAGCGGGGGAGGGGACAATGAGCAGTTCTTC
>NA|TRBD1|TRBV5-5|15|TRBJ1-3
CASSFSRGYGNTIYF
TGTGCCAGCAGCTTCTCCAGGGGGTATGGAAACACCATATATTTT
>NA|NA|TRBV12-3/TRBV12-4|13|TRBJ1-5
CASSLQGGQPQHF
TGTGCCAGCAGTCTACAGGGTGGGCAGCCCCAGCATTTT
>NA|NA|TRBV9|15|TRBJ2-1
CASSPHDRTYNEQFF
TGTGCCAGCAGCCCTCATGACAGGACCTACAATGAGCAGTTCTTC
>NA|NA|TRBV11-2|14|TRBJ2-7
CASSLSGHGYEQYF
TGTGCCAGCAGCTTATCGGGACACGGCTACGAGCAGTACTTC
>NA|NA|TRBV9|15|TRBJ1-4
CASGGIPETNEKLFF
TGTGCCAGCGGGGGGATTCCGGAGACTAATGAAAAACTGTTTTTT
>NA|TRBD2|TRBV12-5|18|TRBJ2-1
CASGFSGTSGGATNEQFF
TGTGCTAGTGGTTTTTCTGGGACTAGCGGGGGGGCTACAAATGAGCAGTTCTTC
>NA|TRBD2|TRBV5-3|16|TRBJ2-1
CARSAPQREVYNEQFF
TGTGCCAGAAGCGCCCCTCAGCGGGAGGTATACAATGAGCAGTTCTTC
>NA|NA|TRBV27|13|TRBJ2-1
CASSFRGAHEQFF
TGTGCCAGCAGTTTTCGCGGAGCTCATGAGCAGTTCTTC
>NA|TRBD1|TRBV28|15|TRBJ2-4
CASSLGTGGLYIQYF
TGTGCCAGCAGTCTCGGGACAGGGGGACTGTACATTCAGTACTTC
>once|TRBD1|TRBV4-1|18|TRBJ2-1
CASSPGQVYDPSYNEQFF
TGCGCCAGCAGCCCCGGACAGGTCTATGACCCGTCCTACAATGAGCAGTTCTTC
>once|NA|TRBV4-1|15|TRBJ1-4
CASSQYPRRNEKLFF
TGCGCCAGCAGCCAATATCCCCGGAGGAATGAAAAACTGTTTTTT
>NA|TRBD1|TRBV28|17|TRBJ2-2
CASSPQRDRGRTGELFF
TGTGCCAGCAGCCCCCAGAGGGACAGGGGACGAACCGGGGAGCTGTTTTTT
>NA|TRBD2|TRBV7-2|15|TRBJ2-1
CASSWTSGRKAEQFF
TGTGCCAGCAGCTGGACTAGCGGGAGGAAGGCTGAGCAGTTCTTC
>NA|TRBD1|TRBV7-6|17|TRBJ2-5
CASSPSLSTGGRETQYF
TGTGCCAGCAGCCCTTCTCTTTCGACAGGGGGCCGTGAGACCCAGTACTTC
>NA|NA|TRBV2|15|TRBJ2-7
CASIGGGQVSYEQYF
TGTGCCAGCATTGGCGGGGGACAGGTCTCCTACGAGCAGTACTTC
>NA|TRBD2|TRBV19|16|TRBJ2-7
CASSRTSGSRSYEQYF
TGTGCCAGTAGTCGGACTAGCGGGAGTAGGTCCTACGAGCAGTACTTC
>NA|TRBD1|TRBV4-1|14|TRBJ2-1
CASSRDRGRNEQFF
TGCGCCAGCAGCCGAGACAGGGGGAGGAATGAGCAGTTCTTC
>once|TRBD1|TRBV28|16|TRBJ1-5
CASSLYGQEAHQPQHF
TGTGCCAGCAGTTTATATGGACAGGAGGCCCATCAGCCCCAGCATTTT
>NA|NA|TRBV6-5|15|TRBJ1-4
CASSYEGGRIEKLFF
TGTGCCAGCAGTTACGAGGGGGGGCGTATTGAAAAACTGTTTTTT
>NA|TRBD2|TRBV5-6|13|TRBJ2-3
CASSLDVGTIQYF
TGTGCCAGCAGCTTGGATGTAGGGACTATCCAGTATTTT
>once|TRBD1|TRBV24-1|13|TRBJ2-7
CATSKGARYEQYF
TGTGCCACCAGTAAGGGGGCGCGGTACGAGCAGTACTTC
>NA|TRBD2|TRBV9|16|TRBJ2-1
CASSVRAGGDYNEQFF
TGTGCCAGCAGCGTCCGAGCGGGGGGGGATTACAATGAGCAGTTCTTC
>NA|NA|TRBV18|14|TRBJ2-5
CASSPWGKEETQYF
TGTGCCAGCTCACCATGGGGCAAAGAAGAGACCCAGTACTTC
>NA|TRBD1|TRBV6-4|14|TRBJ1-1
CASSATGTATEAFF
TGTGCCAGCAGTGCAACCGGGACAGCCACTGAAGCTTTCTTT